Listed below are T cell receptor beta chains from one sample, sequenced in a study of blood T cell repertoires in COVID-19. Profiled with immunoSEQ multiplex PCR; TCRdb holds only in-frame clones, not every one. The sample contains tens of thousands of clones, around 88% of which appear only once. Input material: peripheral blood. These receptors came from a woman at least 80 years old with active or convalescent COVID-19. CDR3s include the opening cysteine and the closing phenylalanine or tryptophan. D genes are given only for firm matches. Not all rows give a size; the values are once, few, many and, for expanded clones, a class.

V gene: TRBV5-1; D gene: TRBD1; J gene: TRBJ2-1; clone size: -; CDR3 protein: CASSSTSGTGTNEQFF; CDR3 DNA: TGCGCCAGCAGCTCGACGAGCGGGACAGGGACCAATGAGCAGTTCTTC
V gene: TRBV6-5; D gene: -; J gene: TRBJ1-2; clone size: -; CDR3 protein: CASSYDPEDYGYTF; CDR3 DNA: TGTGCCAGCAGTTACGATCCAGAAGACTATGGCTACACCTTC
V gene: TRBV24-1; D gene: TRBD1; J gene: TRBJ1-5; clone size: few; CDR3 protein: CATSDTGGGNQPQHF; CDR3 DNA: TGTGCCACCAGTGACACAGGGGGCGGCAATCAGCCCCAGCATTTT
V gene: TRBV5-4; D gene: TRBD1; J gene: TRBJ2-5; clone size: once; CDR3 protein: CASSPGTGGAGETQYF; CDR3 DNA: TGTGCCAGCAGCCCTGGGACAGGGGGCGCGGGAGAGACCCAGTACTTC
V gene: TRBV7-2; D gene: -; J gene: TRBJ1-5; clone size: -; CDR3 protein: CASRQNSNQPQHF; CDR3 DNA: TGTGCCAGCAGACAAAATAGCAATCAGCCCCAGCATTTT
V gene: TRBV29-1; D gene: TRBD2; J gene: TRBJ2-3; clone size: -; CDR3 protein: CSVSSGSSTDTQYF; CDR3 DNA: TGCAGCGTTTCTAGCGGGAGTAGTACAGATACGCAGTATTTT
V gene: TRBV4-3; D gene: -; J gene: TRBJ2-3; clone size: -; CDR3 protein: CASSQQTSTDTQYF; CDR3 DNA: TGCGCCAGCAGCCAACAAACAAGCACAGATACGCAGTATTTT
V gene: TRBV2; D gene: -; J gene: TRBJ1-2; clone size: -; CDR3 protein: CASSDTGQANYGYTF; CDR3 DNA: TGTGCCAGCAGTGACACAGGCCAAGCTAACTATGGCTACACCTTC
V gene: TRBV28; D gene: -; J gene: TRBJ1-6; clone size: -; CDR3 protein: CASDSGGANSPLHF; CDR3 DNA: TGTGCTTCCGACTCGGGGGGGGCAAATTCACCCCTCCACTTT
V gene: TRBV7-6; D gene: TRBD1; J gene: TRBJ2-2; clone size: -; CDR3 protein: CASSLLGQSNTGELFF; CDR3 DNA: TGTGCCAGCAGCTTACTGGGACAGTCGAACACCGGGGAGCTGTTTTTT
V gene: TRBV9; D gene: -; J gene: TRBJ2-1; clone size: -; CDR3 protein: CASNPQGSSYNEQFF; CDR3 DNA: TGTGCCAGCAACCCCCAGGGGAGCTCCTACAATGAGCAGTTCTTC